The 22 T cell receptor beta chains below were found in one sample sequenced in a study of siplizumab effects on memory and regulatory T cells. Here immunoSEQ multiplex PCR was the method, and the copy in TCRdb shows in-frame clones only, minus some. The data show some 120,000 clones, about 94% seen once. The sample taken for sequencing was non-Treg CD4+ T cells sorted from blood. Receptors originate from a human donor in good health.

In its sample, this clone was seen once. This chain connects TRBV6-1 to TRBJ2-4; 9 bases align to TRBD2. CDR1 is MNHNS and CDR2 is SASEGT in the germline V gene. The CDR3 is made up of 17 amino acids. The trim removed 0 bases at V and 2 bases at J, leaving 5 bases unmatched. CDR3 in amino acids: CASSEAARGGSKNIQYF. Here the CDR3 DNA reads TGTGCCAGCAGTGAAGCGGCGCGGGGGGGTTCCAAAAACATTCAGTACTTC.

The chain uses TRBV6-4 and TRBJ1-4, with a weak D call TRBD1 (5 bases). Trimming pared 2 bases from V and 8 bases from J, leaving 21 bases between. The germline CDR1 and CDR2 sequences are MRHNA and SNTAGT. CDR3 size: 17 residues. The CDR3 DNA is TGTGCCAGCAGTGACCTATTTCGAACAGGATGGAGAGAAAAACTGTTTTTT. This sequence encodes CASSDLFRTGWREKLFF.

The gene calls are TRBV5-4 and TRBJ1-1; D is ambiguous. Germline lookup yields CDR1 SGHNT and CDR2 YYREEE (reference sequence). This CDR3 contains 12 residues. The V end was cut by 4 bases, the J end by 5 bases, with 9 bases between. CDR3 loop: CASSRAGTEAFF. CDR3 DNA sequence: TGTGCCAGCAGCCGCGCGGGGACTGAAGCTTTCTTT. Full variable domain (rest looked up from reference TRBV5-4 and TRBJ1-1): ETGVTQSPTHLIKTRGQQVTLRCSSQSGHNTVSWYQQALGQGPQFIFQYYREEENGRGNFPPRFSGLQFPNYSSELNVNALELDDSALYLCASSRAGTEAFFGQGTRLTVV.

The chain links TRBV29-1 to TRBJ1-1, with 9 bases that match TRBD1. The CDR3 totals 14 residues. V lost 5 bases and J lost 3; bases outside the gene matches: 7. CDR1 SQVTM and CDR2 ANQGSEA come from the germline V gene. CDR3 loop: CSVSQGALDTEAFF. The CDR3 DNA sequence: TGCAGCGTTTCACAGGGGGCGTTGGACACTGAAGCTTTCTTT.

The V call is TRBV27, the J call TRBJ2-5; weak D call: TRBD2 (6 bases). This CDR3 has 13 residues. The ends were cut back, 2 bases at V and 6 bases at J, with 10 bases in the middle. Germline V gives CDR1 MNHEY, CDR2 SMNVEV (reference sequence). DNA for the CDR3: TGTGCCAGCAGTTTAACTAGCATGCAGACCCAGTACTTC. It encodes CASSLTSMQTQYF.

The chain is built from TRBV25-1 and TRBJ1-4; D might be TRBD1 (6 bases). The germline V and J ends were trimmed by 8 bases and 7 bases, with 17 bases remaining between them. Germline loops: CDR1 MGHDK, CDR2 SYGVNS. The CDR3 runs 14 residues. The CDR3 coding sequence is TGTGCCAGCTCCCGACAGGTCGGGGTTGAAAAACTGTTTTTT. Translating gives CASSRQVGVEKLFF.

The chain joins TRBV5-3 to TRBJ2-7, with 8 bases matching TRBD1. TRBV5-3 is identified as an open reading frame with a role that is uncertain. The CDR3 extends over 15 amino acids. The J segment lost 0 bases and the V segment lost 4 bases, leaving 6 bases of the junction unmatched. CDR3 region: CARSPMDRDSYEQYF. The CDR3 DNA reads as TGTGCCAGAAGCCCAATGGACAGGGACTCCTACGAGCAGTACTTC.

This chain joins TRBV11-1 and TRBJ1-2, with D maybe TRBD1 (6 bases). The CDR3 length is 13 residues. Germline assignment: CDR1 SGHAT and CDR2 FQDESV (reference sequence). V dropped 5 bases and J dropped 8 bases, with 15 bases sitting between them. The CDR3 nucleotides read TGTGCCAGCAGCCCGGGCACAGGGCTCGGCTACACCTTC. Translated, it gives CASSPGTGLGYTF.

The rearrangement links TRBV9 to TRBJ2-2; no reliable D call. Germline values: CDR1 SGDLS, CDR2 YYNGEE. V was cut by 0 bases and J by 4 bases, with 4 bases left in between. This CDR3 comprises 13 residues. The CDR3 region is CASSVGLTGELFF. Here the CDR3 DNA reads TGTGCCAGCAGCGTAGGTCTCACCGGGGAGCTGTTTTTT. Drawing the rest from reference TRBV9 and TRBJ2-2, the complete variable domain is DSGVTQTPKHLITATGQRVTLRCSPRSGDLSVYWYQQSLDQGLQFLIQYYNGEERAKGNILERFSAQQFPDLHSELNLSSLELGDSALYFCASSVGLTGELFFGEGSRLTVL.

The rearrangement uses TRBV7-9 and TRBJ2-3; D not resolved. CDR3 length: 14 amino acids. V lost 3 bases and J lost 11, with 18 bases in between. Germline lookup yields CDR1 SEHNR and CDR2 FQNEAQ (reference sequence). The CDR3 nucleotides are TGTGCCAGCAGCTTCTCCGTGATACGGGCAGGGCAGTATTTT. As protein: CASSFSVIRAGQYF.

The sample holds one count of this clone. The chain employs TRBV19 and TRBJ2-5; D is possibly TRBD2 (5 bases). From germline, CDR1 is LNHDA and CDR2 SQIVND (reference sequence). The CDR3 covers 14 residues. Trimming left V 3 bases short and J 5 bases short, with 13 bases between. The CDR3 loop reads CASSIGLNWETQYF. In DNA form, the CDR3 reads TGTGCCAGTAGTATCGGACTGAACTGGGAGACCCAGTACTTC.

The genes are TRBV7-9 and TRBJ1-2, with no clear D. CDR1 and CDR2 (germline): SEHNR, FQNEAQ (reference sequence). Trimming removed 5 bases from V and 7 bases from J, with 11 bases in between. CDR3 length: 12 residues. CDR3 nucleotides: TGTGCCAGCAGCCCCCAGCTTAGTGGCTACACCTTC. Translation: CASSPQLSGYTF.

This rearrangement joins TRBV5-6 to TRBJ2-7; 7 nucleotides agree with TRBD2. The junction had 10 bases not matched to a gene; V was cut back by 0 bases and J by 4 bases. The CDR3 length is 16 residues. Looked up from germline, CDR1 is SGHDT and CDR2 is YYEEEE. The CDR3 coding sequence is TGTGCCAGCAGCTTGGGGTGGGGCGGGAGTGTATACGAGCAGTACTTC. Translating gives CASSLGWGGSVYEQYF.

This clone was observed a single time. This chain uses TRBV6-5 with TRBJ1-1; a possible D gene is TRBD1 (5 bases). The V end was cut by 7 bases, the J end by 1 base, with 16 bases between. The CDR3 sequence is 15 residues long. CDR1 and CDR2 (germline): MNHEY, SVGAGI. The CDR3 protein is CASTRRGGANTEAFF. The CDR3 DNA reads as TGTGCCAGCACCCGTCGGGGGGGAGCGAACACTGAAGCTTTCTTT.

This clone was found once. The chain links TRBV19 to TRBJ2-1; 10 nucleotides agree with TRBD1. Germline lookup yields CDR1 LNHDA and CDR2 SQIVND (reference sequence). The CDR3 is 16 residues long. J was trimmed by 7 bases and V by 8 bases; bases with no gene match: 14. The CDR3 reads CASGRPGQGTRNEQFF. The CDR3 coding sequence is TGTGCCAGTGGTAGGCCGGGACAGGGGACAAGGAATGAGCAGTTCTTC.

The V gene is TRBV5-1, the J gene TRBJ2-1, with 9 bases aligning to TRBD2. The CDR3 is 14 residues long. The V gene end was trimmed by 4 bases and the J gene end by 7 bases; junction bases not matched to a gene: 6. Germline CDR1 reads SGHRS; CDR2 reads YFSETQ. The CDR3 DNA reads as TGCGCCAGCAGCGTAGCTAGCGGGACAAATGAGCAGTTCTTC. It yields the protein CASSVASGTNEQFF. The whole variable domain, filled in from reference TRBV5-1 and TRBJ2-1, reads KAGVTQTPRYLIKTRGQQVTLSCSPISGHRSVSWYQQTPGQGLQFLFEYFSETQRNKGNFPGRFSGRQFSNSRSEMNVSTLELGDSALYLCASSVASGTNEQFFGPGTRLTVL.

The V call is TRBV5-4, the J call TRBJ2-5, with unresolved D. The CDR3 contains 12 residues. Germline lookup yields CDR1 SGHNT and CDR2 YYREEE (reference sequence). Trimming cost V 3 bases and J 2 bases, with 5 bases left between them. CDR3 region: CASSYPQETQYF. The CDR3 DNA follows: TGTGCCAGCAGCTACCCACAAGAGACCCAGTACTTC.

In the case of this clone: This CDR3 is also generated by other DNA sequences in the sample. The CDR3 reads CASSLGTSGSTDTQYF. CDR3 in DNA: TGCGCCAGCAGCTTAGGGACTAGCGGGAGCACAGATACGCAGTATTTT. The chain employs TRBV5-1 and TRBJ2-3, with 12 bases identical to TRBD2. J lost 0 bases, V lost 2 bases, and 1 base had no gene match. Per germline, CDR1 SGHRS and CDR2 YFSETQ. CDR3 size: 16 residues.

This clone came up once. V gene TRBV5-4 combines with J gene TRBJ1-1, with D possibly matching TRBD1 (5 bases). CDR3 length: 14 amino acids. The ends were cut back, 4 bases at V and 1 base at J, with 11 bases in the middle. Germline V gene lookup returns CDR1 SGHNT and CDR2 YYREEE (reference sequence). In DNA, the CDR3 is TGTGCCAGCAGCCCGGAGGGGAGGAACACTGAAGCTTTCTTT. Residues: CASSPEGRNTEAFF. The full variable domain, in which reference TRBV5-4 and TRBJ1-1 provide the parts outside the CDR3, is ETGVTQSPTHLIKTRGQQVTLRCSSQSGHNTVSWYQQALGQGPQFIFQYYREEENGRGNFPPRFSGLQFPNYSSELNVNALELDDSALYLCASSPEGRNTEAFFGQGTRLTVV.

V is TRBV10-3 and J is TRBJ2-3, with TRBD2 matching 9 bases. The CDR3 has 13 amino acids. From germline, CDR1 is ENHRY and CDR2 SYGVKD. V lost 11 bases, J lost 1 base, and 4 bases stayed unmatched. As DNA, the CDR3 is TGTGCCGCCCGGACTAGCGGCACAGATACGCAGTATTTT. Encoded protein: CAARTSGTDTQYF.

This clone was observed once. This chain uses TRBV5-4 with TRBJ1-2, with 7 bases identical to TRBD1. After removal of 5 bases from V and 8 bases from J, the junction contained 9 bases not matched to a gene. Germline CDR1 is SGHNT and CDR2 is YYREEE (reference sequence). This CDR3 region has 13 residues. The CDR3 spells CASRRATGEGYTF. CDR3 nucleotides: TGTGCCAGCAGGCGTGCCACAGGGGAGGGCTACACCTTC.

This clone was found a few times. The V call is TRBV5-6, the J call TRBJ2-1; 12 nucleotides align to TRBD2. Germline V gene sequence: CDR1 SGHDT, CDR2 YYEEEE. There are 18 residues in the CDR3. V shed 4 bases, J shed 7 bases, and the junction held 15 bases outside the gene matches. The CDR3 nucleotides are TGTGCCAGCAGCCGCCGGACTAGCGGGATATCCCACCCTAATGAGCAGTTCTTC. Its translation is CASSRRTSGISHPNEQFF.